These 26 T cell receptor beta chains were sequenced from one sample in a study of cytomegalovirus exposure and HLA in healthy donors. The PCR made use of 60 Vbeta and 13 Jbeta primers. The method was immunoSEQ multiplex PCR; TCRdb's version includes in-frame clones alone and lacks a portion of them. The clone table shows 140,000 to 150,000 clones, with the ten largest holding 0.75% to 1%. Sequenced: PBMCs. The source is a male donor in good health and CMV-seronegative.

The chain has TRBV5-4 and TRBJ1-1; no clear D gene. This CDR3 region has 16 residues. The germline V and J ends were trimmed by 0 bases and 3 bases, with 15 bases remaining between them. The germline CDR1 and CDR2 sequences are SGHNT and YYREEE (reference sequence). CDR3 coding DNA: TGTGCCAGCAGCTTGGATGTCGGGAGGCAGTACACTGAAGCTTTCTTT. Protein product: CASSLDVGRQYTEAFF.

The V call is TRBV27, the J call TRBJ1-1; the D gene is possibly TRBD1 (6 bases). CDR3 length equals 12 residues. Trimming shortened V by 5 bases and J by 5 bases, and 9 bases separated the two germline ends. In germline, CDR1 is MNHEY, CDR2 SMNVEV (reference sequence). In DNA form, the CDR3 reads TGTGCCAGCAGTACAGGGAGTACTGAAGCTTTCTTT. Protein: CASSTGSTEAFF.

Comments on this clone: An end of the junction differs from the germline gene, which may be a read error. The chain recombines TRBV7-2 with TRBJ2-3, with 11 bases lining up with TRBD2. Germline-derived CDR1 and CDR2 are SGHTA and FQGNSA. This CDR3 contains 15 residues. Here the CDR3 DNA reads TGTGCCAGCAGGTTAGCGGGAGGGGGCACAGATACGCAGTATTTT. Translation gives CASRLAGGGTDTQYF.

The V gene is TRBV28, the J gene TRBJ1-5; a possible D gene is TRBD1 (6 bases). V lost 2 bases and J 2 bases, leaving 10 bases between the germline ends. Germline values: CDR1 MDHEN, CDR2 SYDVKM. The CDR3 totals 15 residues. The CDR3 sequence is CASSLEDSGNQPQHF. CDR3 in DNA: TGTGCCAGCAGTTTAGAGGACAGCGGCAATCAGCCCCAGCATTTT.

This chain uses TRBV9 with TRBJ1-6; tentative D call: TRBD1 (6 bases). V dropped 2 bases and J dropped 10 bases, with 13 bases sitting between them. CDR1 and CDR2 from the germline V gene are SGDLS and YYNGEE. The CDR3 runs to 14 residues. Here the CDR3 reads CASSVGGAGSPLHF. The CDR3 coding sequence is TGTGCCAGCAGCGTGGGGGGGGCAGGGTCACCCCTCCACTTT.

The chain combines TRBV6-5 with TRBJ1-2; D gene unclear. Germline V lookup: CDR1 MNHEY, CDR2 SVGAGI. V gave up 2 bases and J gave up 7 bases, with 14 bases separating them. The CDR3 contains 14 residues. The CDR3 here is CASSYVGESVGYTF. For the CDR3, the DNA is TGTGCCAGCAGTTACGTCGGGGAGTCGGTTGGCTACACCTTC.

This chain links TRBV30 with TRBJ2-3; TRBD1 matches at 12 bases. From germline, CDR1 is GTSNPN and CDR2 SVGIG (reference sequence). J gave up 4 bases and V 4 bases, and 3 bases lay outside the gene matches. The CDR3 loop spans 14 amino acids. The CDR3 region is CAWTGTGGSDTQYF. CDR3 DNA sequence: TGTGCCTGGACTGGGACAGGGGGCTCAGATACGCAGTATTTT. Based on the CDR3 plus reference TRBV30 and TRBJ2-3, the full variable domain is SQTIHQWPATLVQPVGSPLSLECTVEGTSNPNLYWYRQAAGRGLQLLFYSVGIGQISSEVPQNLSASRPQDRQFILSSKKLLLSDSGFYLCAWTGTGGSDTQYFGPGTRLTVL.

This chain joins TRBV5-8 and TRBJ1-3, with 8 positions matching TRBD1. The CDR3 contains 14 residues. From germline, CDR1 is SGHTS and CDR2 YDEGEE. The J segment lost 6 bases and the V segment lost 2 bases, leaving 4 bases of the junction unmatched. This chain's CDR3 is CASSLRTGLNTIYF. The CDR3 DNA reads TGTGCCAGCAGCTTACGGACAGGGCTAAACACCATATATTTT.

The chain joins TRBV29-1 to TRBJ2-3; D is possibly TRBD1 (6 bases). Trimming removed 7 bases at V and 1 base at J, with 9 bases between. Germline-derived CDR1 and CDR2 are SQVTM and ANQGSEA. The CDR3 contains 12 residues. The CDR3 coding sequence is TGCAGCGGGAGGACAGGCACAGATACGCAGTATTTT. Its protein is CSGRTGTDTQYF.

The V gene is TRBV2, the J gene TRBJ1-1; possible D gene TRBD1, 6 bases. Per germline, CDR1 SNHLY and CDR2 FYNNEI. Between the trimmed V and J ends, which lost 3 bases and 4 bases, there was a span of 9 bases. The CDR3 totals 13 residues. The DNA for the CDR3 is TGTGCCAGCAGTGATAGACAGGTCACTGAAGCTTTCTTT. Translation gives CASSDRQVTEAFF. Variable domain in full (rest from reference TRBV2 and TRBJ1-1): EPEVTQTPSHQVTQMGQEVILRCVPISNHLYFYWYRQILGQKVEFLVSFYNNEISEKSEIFDDQFSVERPDGSNFTLKIRSTKLEDSAMYFCASSDRQVTEAFFGQGTRLTVV.

The chain combines TRBV2 with TRBJ2-6; 12 nucleotides line up with TRBD1. After removal of 4 bases from V and 4 bases from J, the junction contained 5 bases not matched to a gene. The CDR3 consists of 17 residues. Germline V gene data show CDR1 as SNHLY and CDR2 as FYNNEI. The CDR3 nucleotides read TGTGCCAGCAGTGGGGGACAGGGGGCGGAAGGGGCCAACGTCCTGACTTTC. Residues: CASSGGQGAEGANVLTF.

J is TRBJ1-1 and V is TRBV7-2; a possible D gene is TRBD1 (6 bases). The CDR3 contains 13 residues. The V end lost 3 bases, the J end lost 2 bases, and 7 bases lay between the germline ends. Looked up from germline, CDR1 is SGHTA and CDR2 is FQGNSA. CDR3 residues: CASSLGHNTEAFF. The CDR3 region has the DNA TGTGCCAGCAGCTTGGGACATAACACTGAAGCTTTCTTT.

V is TRBV9 and J is TRBJ2-2, with TRBD2 matching 7 bases. The CDR3 contains 15 residues. Germline V lookup: CDR1 SGDLS, CDR2 YYNGEE. J gave up 6 bases and V 2 bases, and 7 bases lay outside the gene matches. Written as DNA, the CDR3 is TGTGCCAGCAGCGTGGGCGGGAGAAGATCCGGGGAGCTGTTTTTT. Amino acids: CASSVGGRRSGELFF.

This chain uses TRBV9 with TRBJ1-1; possibly TRBD1 for D (5 bases). CDR1 SGDLS and CDR2 YYNGEE come from the germline V gene. CDR3 size: 13 residues. The V end was cut by 6 bases, the J end by 1 base, with 10 bases between. Here the CDR3 DNA reads TGTGCCAGCAACAGGCAAACGAACACTGAAGCTTTCTTT. Its translation is CASNRQTNTEAFF.

The rearrangement links TRBV30 to TRBJ2-5; D might be TRBD2 (6 bases). Looked up from germline, CDR1 is GTSNPN and CDR2 is SVGIG (reference sequence). V lost 0 bases, J lost 5 bases, and 13 bases lay in between. The CDR3 runs 14 residues. The CDR3 DNA sequence: TGTGCCTGGAGTGTACGGTCGGGGAGGGAGACCCAGTACTTC. Protein: CAWSVRSGRETQYF.

The chain is built from TRBV9 and TRBJ2-7, with D perhaps matching TRBD1 (6 bases). The CDR3 sequence is 13 residues long. Germline lookup yields CDR1 SGDLS and CDR2 YYNGEE. Trimming stripped 4 bases from V and 5 bases from J, with 13 bases between. CDR3 sequence (DNA): TGTGCCAGCAGCTTTTCAGGGGCCCACGAGCAGTACTTC. Protein: CASSFSGAHEQYF.

J is TRBJ2-3 and V is TRBV19; D is perhaps TRBD2 (6 bases). The V end lost 5 bases, the J end lost 2 bases, and 11 bases lay between the germline ends. The CDR3 contains 14 residues. Per the germline V gene, CDR1 is LNHDA and CDR2 is SQIVND (reference sequence). In nucleotides, the CDR3 is TGTGCCAGTAGTCTGGCGGGACTCACAGATACGCAGTATTTT. As protein: CASSLAGLTDTQYF. Complete variable domain (other parts from reference TRBV19 and TRBJ2-3): DGGITQSPKYLFRKEGQNVTLSCEQNLNHDAMYWYRQDPGQGLRLIYYSQIVNDFQKGDIAEGYSVSREKKESFPLTVTSAQKNPTAFYLCASSLAGLTDTQYFGPGTRLTVL.

The CDR3 DNA is TGTGCCAGTAGTATCTTGGCTGGACGGGAGCCTGGTGGCTACACCTTC. Its protein product is CASSILAGREPGGYTF. The rearrangement links TRBV19 to TRBJ1-2; D is ambiguous. Germline V CDR1 and CDR2: LNHDA, SQIVND (reference sequence). V lost 3 bases to trimming and J lost 7 bases, with 21 bases between them. There are 16 residues in the CDR3.

The chain uses TRBV18 and TRBJ1-1; D call uncertain. CDR1 is KGHSH and CDR2 is LQKENI in the germline V gene. Trimming stripped 2 bases from V and 7 bases from J, with 8 bases between. This CDR3 region has 12 residues. The CDR3 bases are TGTGCCAGCTCACCAGGGCAGCATGAAGCTTTCTTT. It codes for CASSPGQHEAFF.

This chain uses TRBV7-2 with TRBJ1-5, with unresolved D. This CDR3 has 12 residues. Trimming took off 5 bases at V and 4 bases at J, with 6 bases between the two ends. In germline, CDR1 is SGHTA, CDR2 FQGNSA. The CDR3 spells CASSPPNQPQHF. The CDR3 DNA is TGTGCCAGCAGCCCCCCGAATCAGCCCCAGCATTTT.

V is TRBV14 and J is TRBJ2-5; D remains ambiguous. This CDR3 region has 17 residues. The germline gives CDR1 SGHDN, CDR2 FVKESK. With 0 bases removed from V and 1 base from J, the gap between germline ends came to 15 bases. DNA for the CDR3: TGTGCCAGCAGCCAAGATCCCTCCCGCGGCAGCCAAGAGACCCAGTACTTC. It codes for CASSQDPSRGSQETQYF. Full variable domain (outside the CDR3, taken from reference TRBV14 and TRBJ2-5): EAGVTQFPSHSVIEKGQTVTLRCDPISGHDNLYWYRRVMGKEIKFLLHFVKESKQDESGMPNNRFLAERTGGTYSTLKVQPAELEDSGVYFCASSQDPSRGSQETQYFGPGTRLLVL.

The rearrangement joins TRBV5-6 to TRBJ2-1, with D hard to call. V was clipped by 1 base and J by 5 bases, with 13 bases between them. Germline CDR1 is SGHDT and CDR2 is YYEEEE. CDR3 size: 15 residues. CDR3 sequence: CASSLWQAQHNEQFF. The DNA for the CDR3 is TGTGCCAGCAGCTTGTGGCAGGCCCAACACAATGAGCAGTTCTTC.

The genes are TRBV6-5 and TRBJ1-5; TRBD1 is a possible D gene (6 bases). The V and J ends lost 5 bases and 0 bases respectively, with 11 bases between them. CDR3 size: 15 residues. Germline CDR1 is MNHEY and CDR2 is SVGAGI. CDR3 loop: CASSRRTDSNQPQHF. CDR3 coding DNA: TGTGCCAGCAGTAGAAGGACAGATAGCAATCAGCCCCAGCATTTT.

The rearrangement uses TRBV5-8 and TRBJ1-5; D remains ambiguous. Germline lookup yields CDR1 SGHTS and CDR2 YDEGEE. V dropped 0 bases and J dropped 3 bases, with 13 bases sitting between them. The CDR3 contains 16 residues. The CDR3 region is CASSLDDPRINQPQHF. CDR3 sequence (DNA): TGTGCCAGCAGCTTGGATGACCCCAGGATCAATCAGCCCCAGCATTTT.

V gene TRBV5-4 combines with J gene TRBJ2-3; no firm D call. Trimming took 0 bases from V and 0 from J, leaving 11 bases between them. The CDR3 is 16 residues long. Germline CDR1 SGHNT, CDR2 YYREEE (reference sequence). The CDR3 is CASSLEWAFSTDTQYF. CDR3 nucleotides: TGTGCCAGCAGCTTGGAGTGGGCTTTTAGCACAGATACGCAGTATTTT.

The chain uses TRBV6-1 and TRBJ2-7; possible D gene TRBD2, 6 bases. The CDR3 is made up of 14 amino acids. The ends were cut back, 0 bases at V and 6 bases at J, with 12 bases in the middle. CDR1 MNHNS and CDR2 SASEGT come from the germline V gene. CDR3 amino acids: CASSEAVPGGEQYF. CDR3 sequence (DNA): TGTGCCAGCAGTGAAGCGGTCCCCGGGGGCGAGCAGTACTTC.